This T cell receptor (beta chain) was identified in a study of shared clonotypes between healthy human individuals. The CDR3 has 16 amino acids. Germline values: CDR1 SNHLY, CDR2 FYNNEI. Trimming pared 4 bases from V and 0 bases from J, leaving 13 bases between. The study drew all its donors from Caucasian adults living in Nashville, Tennessee. Overall study findings and caveats: In the sorted subsets, rarefaction showed sequencing was incomplete despite large depth. Clonotypes shared by all four donors outscored non-shared clonotypes in generation probability.

The repertoire was sequenced with immunoSEQ multiplex PCR; TCRdb's copy has only in-frame clones and lacks some. The sample records some 690,000 clones, less than 95% being singletons. Comments on this clone: Its antigen remains unidentified.

The sequencing sample was made of memory CD8+ T cells from PBMCs. The subset was: CD45RO+ cells pooled with CCR7-negative TemRA cells. The V and J genes are TRBV2 and TRBJ1-5; D remains ambiguous. This clonotype was obtained from a man aged 18 to 30 in good health. Some clones in this sample may be carry-over from other donors' samples. The CDR3: CASSGTAQNSNQPQHF. The CDR3 region has the DNA TGTGCCAGCAGTGGTACGGCTCAAAATAGCAATCAGCCCCAGCATTTT.